The rows below give T cell receptor beta chains drawn from one sample of a study of shared clonotypes between healthy human individuals. Using immunoSEQ multiplex PCR, the repertoire was profiled, and TCRdb retains in-frame clones only, with some absent. The sample records about 1.5 million clones, nearly 99% being singletons. Material for sequencing was naive CD4+ T cells sorted from blood. The receptors shown here come from a man aged 30 to 45 in good health. Each CDR3 is given with its conserved first and last residue. Each record gives: V gene, CDR3 protein.

TRBV6-5,CASHDRGRHGYTF
TRBV5-4,CASSFPGMNTEAFF
TRBV5-1,CASSWDSGNTIYF
TRBV28,CASSVTTDTQYF
TRBV19,CASSWTSGRTYNEQFF
TRBV6-6,CASSPKSEQYF
TRBV14,CASSYSGGRNEQFF
TRBV5-3,CARSGDREQETQYF
TRBV6-1,CASSEVTEAFF
TRBV11-2,CASSLEGRSYNEQFF
TRBV7-6,CASSSASFGELFF
TRBV29-1,CSVAVFENNEQFF
TRBV2,CASSEYLALVTGELFF
TRBV10-3,CAISEPGQGEEQYF
TRBV19,CASSIWRGDSDRNTIYF
TRBV7-2,CASSLGGLPNEQFF
TRBV27,CASSLSGQYLTSGANVLTF
TRBV5-1,CASSSGTSGSRGYNEQFF
TRBV11-3,CASSPSGGQETQYF
TRBV6-5,CASNRGYEQYF
TRBV9,CASSADHTIYF
TRBV7-3,CASSYGLRTDTQYF
TRBV11-2,CASSLTGWAFF
TRBV27,CASRFSADSSYNEQFF
TRBV28,CASSFFETVRPQHF
TRBV5-1,CASSSLAGGDQETQYF
TRBV25-1,CASSDIFGKLFF
TRBV25-1,CASSEWGRAGIYNEQFF
TRBV7-2,CASSLFGRRAYNEQFF
TRBV11-2,CASRTWSEEQYF
TRBV27,CASRPTSGRAYSQFF
TRBV27,CASSTGVLVGSSSYNEQFF
TRBV29-1,CSVGLAGVTEQFF
TRBV27,CASSNTAGTDTQYF
TRBV11-2,CASAEGGEQYF
TRBV5-1,CASSLRTGQISEQYF
TRBV11-2,CASSPPVLDRGGEKLFF
TRBV9,CASSVSVINNEQFF
TRBV7-9,CASSLALQGSGNTIYF
TRBV18,CASSPGLAGGLEQFF
TRBV18,CASSPPSRQGLVTGELFF
TRBV7-9,CASSPASGTELEAFF
TRBV5-4,CASSLPRDRGYGYTF
TRBV27,CASSLEGRNYNEQFF
TRBV5-4,CASSQSGTVTNEQFF
TRBV28,CASSPPGQHYGYTF
TRBV5-1,CASSLGTGDTEAFF
TRBV9,CASSVGTGGQSFSLQETQYF
TRBV5-4,CASSLGGAQQTYTQYF
TRBV7-2,CASSIQGGNTIYF
TRBV27,CASSLIGASGSSQIYEQYF
TRBV9,CASSVDSFGATDTQYF
TRBV5-1,CASSLAGVNQPQHF
TRBV4-3,CASSQGVQENYEQYF